This TCR beta chain emerged from a study of CD8 T cells in ankylosing spondylitis. Study conclusions and caveats: Typical of ankylosing spondylitis blood, it appeared, was a TCR beta motif of about eight highly homologous variants. Previous work reported some of these motif variants in the synovial fluid and blood of reactive arthritis. Disease-linked clones bore a CD8+ phenotype and were relatively rare in peripheral blood.

Libraries for TCR beta were made by quantitative 5'-RACE with molecular barcodes. TCRdb recomputed calls from the 5' RACE reads with MiXCR, one row per CDR3 protein. The table lists about 540,000 distinct CDR3 sequences, 10% to 15% of them singletons. Germline-derived CDR1 and CDR2 are SGHTA and FQGNSA. V was pared by 1 base and J by 9 bases, with 6 bases of the junction left unmatched. The CDR3 has 14 residues. This clonotype was detected many times. Its antigen is unidentified. The material sequenced was blood, either unsorted or a sorted T cell fraction (not recorded which). The TCR was taken from a male donor with ankylosing spondylitis. This rearrangement joins TRBV7-2 to TRBJ2-1; 7 positions match TRBD2. CDR3 region: CASSLGTRVGEQFF. In DNA form, the CDR3 reads TGTGCCAGCAGCTTAGGGACTAGAGTAGGTGAGCAGTTCTTC.